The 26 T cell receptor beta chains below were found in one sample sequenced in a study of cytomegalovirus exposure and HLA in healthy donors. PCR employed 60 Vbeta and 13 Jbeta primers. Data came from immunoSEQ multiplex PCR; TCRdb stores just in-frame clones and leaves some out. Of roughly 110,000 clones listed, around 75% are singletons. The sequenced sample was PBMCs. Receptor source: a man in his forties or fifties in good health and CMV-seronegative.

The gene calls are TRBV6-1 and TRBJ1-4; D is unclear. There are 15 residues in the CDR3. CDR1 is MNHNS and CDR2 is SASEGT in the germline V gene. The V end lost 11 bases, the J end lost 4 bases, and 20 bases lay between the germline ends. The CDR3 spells CASQPPGRGNEKLFF. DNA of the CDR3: TGTGCCTCCCAACCGCCGGGGAGAGGTAATGAAAAACTGTTTTTT.

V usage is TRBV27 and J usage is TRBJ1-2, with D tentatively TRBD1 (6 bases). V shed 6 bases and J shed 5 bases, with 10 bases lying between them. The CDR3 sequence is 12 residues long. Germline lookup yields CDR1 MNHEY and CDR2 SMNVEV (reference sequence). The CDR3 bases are TGTGCCAGCAGCCCGAGGGGGTATGGCTACACCTTC. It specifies CASSPRGYGYTF.

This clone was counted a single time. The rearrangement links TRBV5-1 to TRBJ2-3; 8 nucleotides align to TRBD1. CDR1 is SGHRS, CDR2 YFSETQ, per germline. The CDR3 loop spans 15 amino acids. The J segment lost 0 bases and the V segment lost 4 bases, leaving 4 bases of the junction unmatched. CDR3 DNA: TGCGCCAGCAGCGCCGGGACAGGAAGCACAGATACGCAGTATTTT. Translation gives CASSAGTGSTDTQYF. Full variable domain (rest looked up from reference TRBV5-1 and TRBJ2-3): KAGVTQTPRYLIKTRGQQVTLSCSPISGHRSVSWYQQTPGQGLQFLFEYFSETQRNKGNFPGRFSGRQFSNSRSEMNVSTLELGDSALYLCASSAGTGSTDTQYFGPGTRLTVL.

CDR3 protein: CASSTGATYEQYF. CDR3 DNA: TGTGCCAGCAGTACAGGGGCCACCTACGAGCAGTACTTC. V gene TRBV2 combines with J gene TRBJ2-5, with 7 bases matching TRBD1. The end of the DNA is better explained by TRBJ2-7, so the J call may be wrong. The germline V gene has CDR1 SNHLY and CDR2 FYNNEI. The CDR3 sequence is 13 residues long.

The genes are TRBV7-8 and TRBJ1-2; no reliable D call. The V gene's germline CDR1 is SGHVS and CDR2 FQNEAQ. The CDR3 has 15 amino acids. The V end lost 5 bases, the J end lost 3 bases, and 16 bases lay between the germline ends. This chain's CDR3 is CASSIIPRRDYGYTF. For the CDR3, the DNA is TGTGCCAGCAGCATTATCCCGCGGCGGGACTATGGCTACACCTTC. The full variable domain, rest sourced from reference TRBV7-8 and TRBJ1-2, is GAGVSQSPRYKVAKRGQDVALRCDPISGHVSLFWYQQALGQGPEFLTYFQNEAQLDKSGLPSDRFFAERPEGSVSTLKIQRTQQEDSAVYLCASSIIPRRDYGYTFGSGTRLTVV.

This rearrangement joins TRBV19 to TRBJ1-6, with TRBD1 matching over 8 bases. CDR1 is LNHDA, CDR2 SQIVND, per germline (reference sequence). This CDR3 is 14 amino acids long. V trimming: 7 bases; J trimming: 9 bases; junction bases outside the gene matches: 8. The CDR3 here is CASTNGQGGSPLHF. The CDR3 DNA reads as TGTGCCAGTACCAACGGACAGGGAGGTTCACCCCTCCACTTT.

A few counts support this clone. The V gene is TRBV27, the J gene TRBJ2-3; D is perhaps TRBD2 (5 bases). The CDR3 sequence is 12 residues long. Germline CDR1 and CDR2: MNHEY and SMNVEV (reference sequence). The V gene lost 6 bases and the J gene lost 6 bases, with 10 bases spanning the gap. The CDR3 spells CASSSSGDTQYF. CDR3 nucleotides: TGTGCCAGCAGCTCCTCGGGGGATACGCAGTATTTT.

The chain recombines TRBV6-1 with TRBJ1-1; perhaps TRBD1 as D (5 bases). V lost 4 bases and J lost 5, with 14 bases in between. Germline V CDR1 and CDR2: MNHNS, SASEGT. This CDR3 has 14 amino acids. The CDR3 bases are TGTGCCAGCAGTGGGAGGGGAGAGAGTACTGAAGCTTTCTTT. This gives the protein CASSGRGESTEAFF.

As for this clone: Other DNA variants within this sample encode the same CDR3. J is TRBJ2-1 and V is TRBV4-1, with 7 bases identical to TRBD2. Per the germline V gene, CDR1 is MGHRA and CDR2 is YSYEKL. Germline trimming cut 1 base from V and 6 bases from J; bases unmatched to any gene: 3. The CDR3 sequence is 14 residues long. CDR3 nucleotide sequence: TGCGCCAGCAGCCAAGGTCGGGGGGTCAATGAGCAGTTCTTC. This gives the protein CASSQGRGVNEQFF.

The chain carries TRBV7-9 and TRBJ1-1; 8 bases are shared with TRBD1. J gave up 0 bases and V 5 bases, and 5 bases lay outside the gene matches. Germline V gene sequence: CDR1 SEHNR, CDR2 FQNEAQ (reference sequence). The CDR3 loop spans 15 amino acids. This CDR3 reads CASSPPTGVNTEAFF. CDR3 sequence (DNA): TGTGCCAGCAGCCCTCCGACAGGGGTGAACACTGAAGCTTTCTTT.

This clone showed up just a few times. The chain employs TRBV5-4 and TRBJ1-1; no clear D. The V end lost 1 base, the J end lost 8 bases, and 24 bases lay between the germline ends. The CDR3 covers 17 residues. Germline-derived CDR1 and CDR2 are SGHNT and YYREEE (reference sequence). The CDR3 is CASSLYLPRQNREEAFF. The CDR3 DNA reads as TGTGCCAGCAGCTTGTATCTTCCCCGCCAAAACCGAGAAGAAGCTTTCTTT.

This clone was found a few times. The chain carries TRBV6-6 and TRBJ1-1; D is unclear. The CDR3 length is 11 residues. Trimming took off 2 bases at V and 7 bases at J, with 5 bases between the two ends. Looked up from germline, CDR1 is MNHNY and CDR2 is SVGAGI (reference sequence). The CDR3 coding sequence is TGTGCCAGCAGTTACGCGGGTGAAGCTTTCTTT. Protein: CASSYAGEAFF.

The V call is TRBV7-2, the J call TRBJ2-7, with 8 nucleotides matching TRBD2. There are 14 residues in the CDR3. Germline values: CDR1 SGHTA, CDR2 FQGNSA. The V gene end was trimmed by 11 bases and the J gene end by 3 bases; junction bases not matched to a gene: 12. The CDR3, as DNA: TGTGCCTCCTCTCGGGAGGGCAGGGACTACGAGCAGTACTTC. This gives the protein CASSREGRDYEQYF. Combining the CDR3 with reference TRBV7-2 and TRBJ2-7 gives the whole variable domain GAGVSQSPSNKVTEKGKDVELRCDPISGHTALYWYRQSLGQGLEFLIYFQGNSAPDKSGLPSDRFSAERTGGSVSTLTIQRTQQEDSAVYLCASSREGRDYEQYFGPGTRLTVT.

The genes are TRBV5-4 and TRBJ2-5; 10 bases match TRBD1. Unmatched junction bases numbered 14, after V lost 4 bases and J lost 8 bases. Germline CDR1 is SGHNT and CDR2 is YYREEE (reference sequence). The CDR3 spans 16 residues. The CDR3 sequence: CASSASTGGTAYTQYF. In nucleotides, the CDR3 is TGTGCCAGCAGCGCCTCGACAGGGGGCACAGCGTATACCCAGTACTTC.

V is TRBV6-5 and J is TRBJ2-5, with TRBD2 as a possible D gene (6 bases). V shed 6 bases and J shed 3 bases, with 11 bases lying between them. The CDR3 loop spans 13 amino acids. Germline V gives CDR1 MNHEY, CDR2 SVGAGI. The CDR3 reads CASSRDFEETQYF. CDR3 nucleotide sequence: TGTGCCAGCAGCCGGGACTTTGAAGAGACCCAGTACTTC.

The CDR3 loop reads CASSLWSRGSYEQYF. The DNA of the CDR3 is TGTGCCAGCAGCCTTTGGAGTAGGGGTAGCTACGAGCAGTACTTC. V and J are TRBV5-4 and TRBJ2-7; TRBD1 might be the D (5 bases). Trimming took 4 bases from V and 3 from J, leaving 17 bases between them. Germline V lookup: CDR1 SGHNT, CDR2 YYREEE (reference sequence). CDR3 length equals 15 residues.

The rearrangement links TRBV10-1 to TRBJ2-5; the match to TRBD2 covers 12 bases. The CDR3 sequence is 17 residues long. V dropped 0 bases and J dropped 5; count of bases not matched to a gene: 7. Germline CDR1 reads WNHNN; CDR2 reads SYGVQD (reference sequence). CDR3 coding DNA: TGCGCCAGCAGTGAGTCTACTAGCGGGGGGCCCCGGGAGACCCAGTACTTC. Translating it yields CASSESTSGGPRETQYF.

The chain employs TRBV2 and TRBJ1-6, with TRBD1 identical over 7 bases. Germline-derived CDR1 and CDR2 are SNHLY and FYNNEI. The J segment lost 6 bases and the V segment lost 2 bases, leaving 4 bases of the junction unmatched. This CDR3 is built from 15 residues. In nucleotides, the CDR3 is TGTGCCAGCAGTGAAATTAGGGGGCGTAATTCACCCCTCCACTTT. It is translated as CASSEIRGRNSPLHF.

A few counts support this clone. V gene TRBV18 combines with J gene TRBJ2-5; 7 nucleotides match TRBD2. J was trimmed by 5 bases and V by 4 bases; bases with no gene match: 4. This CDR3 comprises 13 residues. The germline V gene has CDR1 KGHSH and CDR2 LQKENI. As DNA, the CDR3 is TGTGCCAGCTCACTTGGACTAGGGGAGACCCAGTACTTC. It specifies CASSLGLGETQYF.

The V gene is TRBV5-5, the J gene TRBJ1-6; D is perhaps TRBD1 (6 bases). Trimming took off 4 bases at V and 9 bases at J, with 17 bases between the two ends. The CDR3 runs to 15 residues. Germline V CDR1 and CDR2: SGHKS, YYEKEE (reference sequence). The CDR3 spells CASSQTQGFGSPLHF. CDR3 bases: TGTGCCAGCAGCCAGACACAGGGATTTGGTTCACCCCTCCACTTT.

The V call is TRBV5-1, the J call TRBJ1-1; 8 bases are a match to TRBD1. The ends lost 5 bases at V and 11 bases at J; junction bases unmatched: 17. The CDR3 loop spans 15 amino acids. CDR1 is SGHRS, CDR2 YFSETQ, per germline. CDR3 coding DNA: TGCGCCAGCAGTTTATTCATGAGTCAGGGGGCCGAGGCTTTCTTT. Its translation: CASSLFMSQGAEAFF.

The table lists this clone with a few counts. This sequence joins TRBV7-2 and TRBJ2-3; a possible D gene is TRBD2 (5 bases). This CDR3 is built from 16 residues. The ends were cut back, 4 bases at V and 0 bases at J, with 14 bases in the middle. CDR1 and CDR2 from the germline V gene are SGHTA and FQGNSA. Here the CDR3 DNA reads TGTGCCAGCAGCTCCCAGCGGCTCGTAAGCACAGATACGCAGTATTTT. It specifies CASSSQRLVSTDTQYF.

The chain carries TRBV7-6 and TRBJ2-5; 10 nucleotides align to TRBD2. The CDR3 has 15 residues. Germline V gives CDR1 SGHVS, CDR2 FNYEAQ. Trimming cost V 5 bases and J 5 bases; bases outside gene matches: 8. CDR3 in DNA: TGTGCCAGCAGCCCCCCCAGCGGGGGGGCTGAGACCCAGTACTTC. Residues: CASSPPSGGAETQYF. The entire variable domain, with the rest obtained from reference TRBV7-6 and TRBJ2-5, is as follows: GAGVSQSPRYKVTKRGQDVALRCDPISGHVSLYWYRQALGQGPEFLTYFNYEAQQDKSGLPNDRFSAERPEGSISTLTIQRTEQRDSAMYRCASSPPSGGAETQYFGPGTRLLVL.

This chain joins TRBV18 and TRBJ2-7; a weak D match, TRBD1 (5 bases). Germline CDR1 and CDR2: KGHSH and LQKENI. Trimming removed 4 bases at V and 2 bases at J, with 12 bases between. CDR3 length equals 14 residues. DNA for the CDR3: TGTGCCAGCTCACATGCCGGACATACCTACGAGCAGTACTTC. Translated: CASSHAGHTYEQYF. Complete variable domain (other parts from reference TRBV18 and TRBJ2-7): NAGVMQNPRHLVRRRGQEARLRCSPMKGHSHVYWYRQLPEEGLKFMVYLQKENIIDESGMPKERFSAEFPKEGPSILRIQQVVRGDSAAYFCASSHAGHTYEQYFGPGTRLTVT.

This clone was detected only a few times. CDR3 in amino acids: CASRGTGYYEQYF. Here the CDR3 DNA reads TGTGCCAGCAGGGGGACAGGGTACTACGAGCAGTACTTC. This rearrangement joins TRBV6-1 to TRBJ2-7; TRBD1 matches 9 bases. Germline trimming cut 6 bases from V and 3 bases from J; bases unmatched to any gene: 3. CDR3 length: 13 residues. Germline V lookup: CDR1 MNHNS, CDR2 SASEGT.

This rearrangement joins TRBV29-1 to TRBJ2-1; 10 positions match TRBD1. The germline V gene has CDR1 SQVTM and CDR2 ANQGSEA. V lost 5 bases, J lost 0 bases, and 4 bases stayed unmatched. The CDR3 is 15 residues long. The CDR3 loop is CSVKTGGFSYNEQFF. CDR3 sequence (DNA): TGCAGCGTTAAGACAGGGGGCTTCTCCTACAATGAGCAGTTCTTC.